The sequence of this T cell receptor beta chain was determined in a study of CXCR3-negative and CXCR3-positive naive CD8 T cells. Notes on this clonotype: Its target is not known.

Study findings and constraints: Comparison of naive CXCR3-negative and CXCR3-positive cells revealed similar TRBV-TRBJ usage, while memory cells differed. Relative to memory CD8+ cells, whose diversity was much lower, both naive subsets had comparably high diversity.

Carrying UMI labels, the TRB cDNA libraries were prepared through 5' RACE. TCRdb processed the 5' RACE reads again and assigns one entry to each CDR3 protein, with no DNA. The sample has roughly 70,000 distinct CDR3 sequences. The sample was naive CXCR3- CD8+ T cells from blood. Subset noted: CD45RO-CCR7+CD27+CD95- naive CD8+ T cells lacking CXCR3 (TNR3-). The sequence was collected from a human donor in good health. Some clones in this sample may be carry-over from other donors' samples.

CDR3 region: CASSYRGDTGELFF. The rearrangement joins TRBV5-4 to TRBJ2-2; TCRdb lists TRBD1, though no DNA is available to test this call. This CDR3 spans 14 amino acids. The germline V gene encodes CDR1 SGHNT and CDR2 YYREEE (reference sequence).